A selection of T cell receptor beta chains follows, all from one sample in a study of memory CD4+ T cells and cytomegalovirus serostatus. Profiled with immunoSEQ multiplex PCR; TCRdb holds only in-frame clones, not every one. Here the sample spans roughly 45,000 clones, around 80% being singletons. Input material: memory CD4+ T cells from blood. These receptors all come from an adult in good health and CMV-seronegative. Each CDR3 is given with its conserved first and last residue. A D gene is named only where the DNA matches it firmly. Rows give clone size only sometimes, using once, few, many, or a class for an expanded clone.

clone size	D gene	J gene	V gene	CDR3 DNA	CDR3 protein
.	.	TRBJ1-4	TRBV25-1	TGTGCCAGCAGTGAGACAGGATCTAATGAAAAACTGTTTTTT	CASSETGSNEKLFF
.	TRBD2	TRBJ2-1	TRBV4-1	TGCGCCAGCAGAACAGGTTTGACTAGCGGGAGGGCCGATGAGCAGTTCTTC	CASRTGLTSGRADEQFF
.	.	TRBJ1-1	TRBV10-2	TGCGCCAGCATGGGGGGTGCGCTCACTGAAGCTTTCTTT	CASMGGALTEAFF
.	.	TRBJ2-7	TRBV28	TGTGCCAGCAGTTTAGTGTTCCAACGGGAGCAGTACTTC	CASSLVFQREQYF
.	TRBD2	TRBJ2-4	TRBV9	TGTGCCAGCAGCGCAGGACTAGCGGAGGACATTCAGTACTTC	CASSAGLAEDIQYF
.	.	TRBJ1-1	TRBV2	TGTGCCAGCAGTGCACAGGGCATGGTCAGTGAAGCTTTCTTT	CASSAQGMVSEAFF
.	.	TRBJ1-5	TRBV19	TGTGCCAGTAGTATGTTGGGCCAGGGGAAAAATCAGCCCCAGCATTTT	CASSMLGQGKNQPQHF
.	.	TRBJ2-2	TRBV11-3	TGTGCCAGCAGTCGGGCGGCGGACACCGGGGAGCTGTTTTTT	CASSRAADTGELFF
few	TRBD2	TRBJ2-5	TRBV18	TGTGCCAGCTCATCGGGACTAGCTAAAGAGACCCAGTACTTC	CASSSGLAKETQYF
.	.	TRBJ1-2	TRBV7-9	TGTGCCAGCAGCTTAGTCGGGGGACGTGGCTACACCTTC	CASSLVGGRGYTF
.	TRBD1	TRBJ1-2	TRBV5-4	TGTGCCAGCAGCTTCTCCGGGACAGGGTTATCTGGCTACACCTTC	CASSFSGTGLSGYTF
.	.	TRBJ2-7	TRBV30	TGTGCCTGGAGTACCGGGCCCACCTACGAGCAGTACTTC	CAWSTGPTYEQYF
.	TRBD2	TRBJ2-1	TRBV30	TGTGCCTGGAATTTAGCGGGAGGGCCGGGTGAGCAGTTCTTC	CAWNLAGGPGEQFF
.	TRBD1	TRBJ1-4	TRBV18	TGTGCCAGCTCACATGGGACAGGGACGGGTGAAAAACTGTTTTTT	CASSHGTGTGEKLFF
.	TRBD2	TRBJ2-1	TRBV30	TGTGCCTGGACCCTAGGACTAGCGTTCGTTGACAATGAGCAGTTCTTC	CAWTLGLAFVDNEQFF
.	.	TRBJ2-6	TRBV19	TGTGCCAGTAGTATAGGGAGCTCTGGGGCCAACGTCCTGACTTTC	CASSIGSSGANVLTF
.	.	TRBJ1-5	TRBV6-6	TGTGCCAGCAACGCAGACAGAAATCAGCCCCAGCATTTT	CASNADRNQPQHF
.	.	TRBJ1-2	TRBV9	TGTGCCAGCAGCGTAGATCCCCTCACGGGCGGCTACACCTTC	CASSVDPLTGGYTF
.	.	TRBJ1-5	TRBV5-1	TGCGCCAGCAGCCAGACTCCCGATCAGCCCCAGCATTTT	CASSQTPDQPQHF
.	.	TRBJ2-7	TRBV4-1	TGCGCCAGCAGCCAGAGGGAAGGATCCTACGACGAGCAGTACTTC	CASSQREGSYDEQYF
once	.	TRBJ1-5	TRBV7-9	TGTGCCAGCAGCTCCGGGGGGGGCAATCAGCCCCAGCATTTT	CASSSGGGNQPQHF
.	.	TRBJ1-2	TRBV5-1	TGCGCCAGCAGCTCATACCAACCTGGGTCCTATGGCTACACCTTC	CASSSYQPGSYGYTF
.	.	TRBJ1-1	TRBV28	TGTGCCAGCAGTTTAACGCGCGGGGCATTTATGAACACTGAAGCTTTCTTT	CASSLTRGAFMNTEAFF
.	.	TRBJ1-1	TRBV7-2	TGTGCCAGCAGCTTAGTAGGTTACAGCTACACTGAAGCTTTCTTT	CASSLVGYSYTEAFF
.	.	TRBJ2-7	TRBV12-2	TGTGCAAGTCGCGCGGAGGGGTTGAAGGAGCAGTACTTC	CASRAEGLKEQYF